This entry features one T cell receptor (beta chain) sequence. No antigen is known for it. The data are from a study of T cells after yellow fever vaccination. The wider study: In the case of low-cell-number fractions, SMART-Seq v4 Ultra Low Input was used for preparation.

Making TCR cDNA involved 5'RACE template switching, which added UMIs and a universal primer site. TCRdb re-called the 5' RACE reads through MiXCR, storing one row per CDR3 protein. Counted here are about 630,000 distinct CDR3 sequences, more than 9% occurring once; the ten biggest clones make up about 16%. Overall study results and limits: Clonotypes found in both CD4 and CD8 compartments made up a small share. Reappearing after the booster were most of the clones from primary vaccination (about 96% CD4, about 87% CD8).

The CDR3 has 15 amino acids. V was pared by 0 bases and J by 8 bases, with 16 bases between. The germline CDR1 and CDR2 sequences are LGHNA and YSLEER. This sequence was found in a man under 40 who received the YFV17D yellow fever vaccine. This chain connects TRBV4-3 to TRBJ1-2; the D gene is possibly TRBD1 (6 bases). The material was PBMCs, obtained on the day of the yellow fever booster vaccination. CDR3 residues: CASSQDSQGGRGYTF. In DNA, the CDR3 is TGCGCCAGCAGCCAAGATTCACAGGGAGGGAGAGGCTACACCTTC.